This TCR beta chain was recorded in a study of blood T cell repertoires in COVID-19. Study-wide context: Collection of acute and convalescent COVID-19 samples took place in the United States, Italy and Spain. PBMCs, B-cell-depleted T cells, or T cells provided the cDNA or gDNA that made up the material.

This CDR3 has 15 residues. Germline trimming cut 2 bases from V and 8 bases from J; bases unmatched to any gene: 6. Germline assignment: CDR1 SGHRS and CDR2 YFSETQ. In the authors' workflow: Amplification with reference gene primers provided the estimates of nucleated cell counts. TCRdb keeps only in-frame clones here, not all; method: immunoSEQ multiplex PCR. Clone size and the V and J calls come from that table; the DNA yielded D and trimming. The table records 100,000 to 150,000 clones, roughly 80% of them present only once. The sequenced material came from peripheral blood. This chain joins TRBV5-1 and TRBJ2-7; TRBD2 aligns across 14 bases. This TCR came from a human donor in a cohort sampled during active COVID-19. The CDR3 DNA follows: TGCGCCAGCAGCTTCGGGACTAGCGGGAGTTCGCAGCAGTACTTC. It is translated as CASSFGTSGSSQQYF.